This T cell receptor (beta chain) originates from a study of CD8+CD57+ T cells in acquired aplastic anemia. Study summary: The DNA of sorted CD4+ and CD8+ cells averaged about 3 ug.

There are 13 residues in the CDR3. V was pared by 9 bases and J by 1 base, with 2 bases of the junction left unmatched. The germline V gene has CDR1 MGHDK and CDR2 SYGVNS. Profiling of TCR beta VDJ combinations and CDR3 sequences used genomic DNA as template. Each CDR3 protein gets one entry after TCRdb re-called the reads with MiXCR. The table includes just over 450,000 distinct CDR3 sequences, 25% to 40% detected once. It was patients with CD8+CD57+ cell expansion by flow cytometry who were chosen for sequencing. The material sequenced was sorted CD4+, CD8+, or CD8+CD57+ T cells (not recorded which) from PBMCs. The sequence derives from a human donor with aplastic anemia. The chain joins TRBV25-1 to TRBJ1-5; 8 bases fit TRBD1. DNA of the CDR3: TGTGCCAGTCGACAGGGGAGCAATCAGCCCCAGCATTTT. The encoded protein is CASRQGSNQPQHF.